Listed below are T cell receptor beta chains from one sample, sequenced in a study of cytomegalovirus exposure and HLA in healthy donors. Repertoires were generated with immunoSEQ multiplex PCR, while TCRdb's copy carries only in-frame clones and drops some. This sample has about 120,000 clones, with about 75% found just once. Sequenced material: PBMCs. Every receptor here comes from a woman between 40 and 55 years old in good health and CMV-seropositive. Each CDR3 is given with its conserved first and last residue. The D gene is left open where the match is weak. Clone size, where shown, is once, few, many, or a class for clones that have expanded.

>NA|TRBJ1-3|NA|TRBV4-3
CASSQDRWGENTIYF
TGCGCCAGCAGCCAAGATCGATGGGGGGAAAACACCATATATTTT
>NA|TRBJ2-1|TRBD2|TRBV30
CAWSVGSGGYNEQFF
TGTGCCTGGAGTGTAGGTAGCGGGGGGTACAATGAGCAGTTCTTC
>NA|TRBJ1-2|NA|TRBV7-2
CASSYSDSHYYGYTF
TGTGCCAGCAGCTATTCGGACAGCCACTACTATGGCTACACCTTC
>NA|TRBJ2-1|TRBD1|TRBV9
CASSVDPWTGKSAGNEQFF
TGTGCCAGCAGCGTAGACCCCTGGACAGGGAAATCGGCTGGCAATGAGCAGTTCTTC
>NA|TRBJ2-7|TRBD2|TRBV18
CASRQIGGGAYEQYF
TGTGCCAGCAGACAGATTGGGGGGGGAGCCTACGAGCAGTACTTC
>NA|TRBJ1-2|NA|TRBV5-1
CASSLQQGVDGYTF
TGCGCCAGCAGCTTACAACAGGGAGTGGATGGCTACACCTTC
>once|TRBJ1-2|TRBD1|TRBV4-3
CASSQDPGQYNYGYTF
TGCGCCAGCAGCCAAGATCCGGGACAGTATAACTATGGCTACACCTTC
>NA|TRBJ2-3|NA|TRBV19
CASSISSSTDTQYF
TGTGCCAGTAGTATCTCTAGCAGCACAGATACGCAGTATTTT
>NA|TRBJ1-2|NA|TRBV7-3
CASSLRQGHGYTF
TGTGCCAGCAGCTTACGGCAGGGCCATGGCTACACCTTC
>few|TRBJ1-1|NA|TRBV6-5
CASSYSISGRTEAFF
TGTGCCAGCAGTTACTCGATTTCAGGGCGGACTGAAGCTTTCTTT
>NA|TRBJ1-1|NA|TRBV28
CASSPDRSPDEAFF
TGTGCCAGCAGTCCTGACAGGTCGCCCGATGAAGCTTTCTTT
>NA|TRBJ2-2|TRBD1|TRBV7-8
CASSPTAGQGTNTGELFF
TGTGCCAGCAGCCCCACCGCGGGACAGGGAACGAACACCGGGGAGCTGTTTTTT
>NA|TRBJ2-1|TRBD1|TRBV5-1
CASSFDETGYNEQFF
TGCGCCAGCAGCTTTGATGAGACAGGGTACAATGAGCAGTTCTTC
>NA|TRBJ1-4|TRBD1|TRBV7-9
CASSLGQLSEKLFF
TGTGCCAGCAGCCTGGGACAGTTGAGTGAAAAACTGTTTTTT
>NA|TRBJ2-1|NA|TRBV7-9
CASSLGGVNEQFF
TGTGCCAGCAGCTTAGGCGGGGTCAATGAGCAGTTCTTC
>NA|TRBJ2-7|NA|TRBV4-3
CASSQDSPSLGGSYEQYF
TGCGCCAGCAGCCAAGATTCGCCCTCACTCGGTGGCTCCTACGAGCAGTACTTC
>NA|TRBJ2-6|NA|TRBV6-1
CASSETGSGANVLTF
TGTGCCAGCAGCGAAACAGGGTCTGGGGCCAACGTCCTGACTTTC
>NA|TRBJ1-2|NA|TRBV4-3
CASSQESGFGYGYTF
TGCGCCAGCAGCCAAGAGTCAGGTTTCGGATATGGCTACACCTTC
>NA|TRBJ2-7|NA|TRBV18
CASSRGLSGTSSYEQYF
TGTGCCAGCTCACGGGGTTTATCCGGGACAAGTTCCTACGAGCAGTACTTC
>NA|TRBJ2-3|TRBD2|TRBV12-5
CASGLGTSGTWGDTQYF
TGTGCTAGTGGTTTGGGGACTAGCGGGACCTGGGGGGATACGCAGTATTTT
>NA|TRBJ2-5|TRBD1|TRBV9
CASSPQGAETQYF
TGTGCCAGCAGCCCACAGGGGGCAGAGACCCAGTACTTC
>NA|TRBJ2-1|TRBD2|TRBV28
CASSLPLAGGPRHEQFF
TGTGCCAGCAGTTTACCGCTAGCGGGGGGGCCTAGACATGAGCAGTTCTTC
>NA|TRBJ2-7|TRBD1|TRBV29-1
CSVEGGTGGSYEQYF
TGCAGCGTTGAAGGGGGGACAGGGGGGTCCTACGAGCAGTACTTC
>NA|TRBJ1-2|NA|TRBV2
CASREGQENYGYTF
TGTGCCAGTCGGGAAGGTCAGGAGAACTATGGCTACACCTTC
>few|TRBJ1-5|TRBD1|TRBV7-6
CASSPRTGGNQPQHF
TGTGCCAGCAGCCCCCGGACAGGGGGCAATCAGCCCCAGCATTTT
>NA|TRBJ1-4|NA|TRBV6-5
CASRTEGTAGEKLFF
TGTGCCAGCAGGACCGAAGGGACCGCGGGAGAAAAACTGTTTTTT
>NA|TRBJ1-2|TRBD1|TRBV19
CASGMTGAHYGYTF
TGTGCCAGTGGTATGACAGGGGCTCACTATGGCTACACCTTC